What follows describes a single TCR beta chain. Its antigen is unknown. The sample comes from a study of cytomegalovirus exposure and HLA in healthy donors. Study background: Later analysis reported that the approximately 120 validation repertoires shared the platform of the 650 to 700 first-cohort repertoires.

Study observations and caveats: Investigators reported approximately 150 TCR beta chains as tied to cytomegalovirus. The classifier was said to identify cytomegalovirus status with high specificity and sensitivity.

Sequencing was performed with immunoSEQ multiplex PCR; in TCRdb, only in-frame clones are kept and a portion is missing. The sample contains about 140,000 clones, around 87% of which appear only once. This receptor was identified in a man younger than 35 in good health and CMV-seropositive. The sample consisted of PBMCs.

The CDR3 region is CASSLVAGRMNTEAFF. The CDR3 bases are TGCGCCAGCAGCTTGGTTGCGGGGCGCATGAACACTGAAGCTTTCTTT. The chain joins TRBV5-1 to TRBJ1-1, with a weak D call TRBD1 (5 bases). Per germline, CDR1 SGHRS and CDR2 YFSETQ. V gave up 0 bases and J gave up 0 bases, with 12 bases separating them. The CDR3 consists of 16 residues.